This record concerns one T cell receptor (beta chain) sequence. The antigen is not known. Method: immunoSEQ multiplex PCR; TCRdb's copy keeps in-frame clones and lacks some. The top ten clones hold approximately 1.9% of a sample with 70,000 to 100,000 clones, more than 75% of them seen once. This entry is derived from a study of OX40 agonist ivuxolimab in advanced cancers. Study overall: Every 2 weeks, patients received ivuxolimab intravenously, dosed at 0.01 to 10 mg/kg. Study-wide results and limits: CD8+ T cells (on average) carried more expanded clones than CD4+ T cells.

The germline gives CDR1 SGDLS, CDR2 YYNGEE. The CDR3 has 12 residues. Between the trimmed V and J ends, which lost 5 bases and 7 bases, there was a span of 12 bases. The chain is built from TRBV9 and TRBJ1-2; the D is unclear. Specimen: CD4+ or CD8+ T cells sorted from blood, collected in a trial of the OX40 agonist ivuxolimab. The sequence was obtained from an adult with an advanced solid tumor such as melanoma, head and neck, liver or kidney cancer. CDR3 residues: CASSGSARGYTF. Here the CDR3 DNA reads TGTGCCAGCAGTGGTAGTGCCCGTGGCTACACCTTC.